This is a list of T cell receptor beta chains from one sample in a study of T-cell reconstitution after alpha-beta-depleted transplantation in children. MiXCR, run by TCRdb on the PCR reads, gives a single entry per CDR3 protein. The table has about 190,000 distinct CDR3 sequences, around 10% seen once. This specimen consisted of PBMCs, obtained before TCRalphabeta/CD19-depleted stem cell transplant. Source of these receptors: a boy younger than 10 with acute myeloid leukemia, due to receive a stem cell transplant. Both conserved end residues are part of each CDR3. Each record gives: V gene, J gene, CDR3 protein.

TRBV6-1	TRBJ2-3	CASSEGPTWADTQYF
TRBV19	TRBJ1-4	CASSIGQGSEKLFF
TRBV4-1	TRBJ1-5	CASSQDRGDYSNQPQHF
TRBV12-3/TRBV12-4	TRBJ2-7	CASSLDGWSPGSYEQYF
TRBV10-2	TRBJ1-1	CASSSGPRENTEAFF
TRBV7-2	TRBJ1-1	CASSLSDRYTEAFF
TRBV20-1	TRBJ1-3	CSARDQGNTIYF
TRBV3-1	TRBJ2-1	CACSPGTSGGNYNEQFF
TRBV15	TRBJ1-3	CATSRPSDGNTIYF
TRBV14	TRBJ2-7	CASSQVGRWAGAYEQYF
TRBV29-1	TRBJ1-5	CSVVTSGGQPQHF